This T cell receptor beta chain was retrieved from a study of immune cell composition in non-small cell lung cancer. Study-level results: Tumour TCR-beta clonality showed no significant link to smoking pack-years. Tumour-associated clones >0.5% occurred in approximately 34% of adenocarcinomas, roughly 80% of squamous. TIL tumour reactivity correlated with maximal tumour-associated clone frequency in adenocarcinoma.

Notes on this clone: Its antigen is not known.

CDR1 and CDR2 from the germline V gene are SGHTA and FQGTGA. Germline trimming cut 3 bases from V and 3 bases from J; bases unmatched to any gene: 1. CDR3 length: 14 residues. Normal lung sampling was at least 3 cm from the tumour, as distant as possible. Genomic DNA came from frozen unsorted single-cell suspensions. Measured with immunoSEQ multiplex PCR; TCRdb has only the in-frame clones, and not every one. The table lists 6,500 to 7,000 clones, 84% of them singletons. The receptor comes from a human donor with non-small cell lung cancer. The chain has TRBV7-3 and TRBJ2-7, with 11 bases fitting TRBD1. The sample comprised non-adjacent lung tissue. CDR3 region: CASSLGQGGYEQYF. In nucleotides, the CDR3 is TGTGCCAGCAGCTTGGGACAGGGGGGCTACGAGCAGTACTTC.